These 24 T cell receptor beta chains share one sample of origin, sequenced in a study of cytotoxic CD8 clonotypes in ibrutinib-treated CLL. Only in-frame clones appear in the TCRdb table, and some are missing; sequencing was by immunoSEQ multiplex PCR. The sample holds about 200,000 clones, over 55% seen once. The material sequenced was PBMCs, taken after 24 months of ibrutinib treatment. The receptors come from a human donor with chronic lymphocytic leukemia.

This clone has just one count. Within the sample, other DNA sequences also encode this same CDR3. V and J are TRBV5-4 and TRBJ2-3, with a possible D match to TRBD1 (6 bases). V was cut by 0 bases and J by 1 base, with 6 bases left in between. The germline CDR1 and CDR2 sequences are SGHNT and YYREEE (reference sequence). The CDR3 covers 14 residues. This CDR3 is CASSLDRGTDTQYF. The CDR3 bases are TGTGCCAGCAGCTTGGACAGGGGCACAGATACGCAGTATTTT.

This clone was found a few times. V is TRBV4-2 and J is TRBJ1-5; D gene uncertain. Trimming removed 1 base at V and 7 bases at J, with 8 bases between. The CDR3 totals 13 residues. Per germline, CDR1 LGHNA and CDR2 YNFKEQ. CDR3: CASSQAPRQPQHF. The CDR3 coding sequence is TGTGCCAGCAGCCAAGCCCCTAGGCAGCCCCAGCATTTT.

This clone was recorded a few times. The DNA of the CDR3 is TGTGCCAGCAGCCAAGTTTGGACAGCGTCCCAGCCCCAGCATTTT. Translated: CASSQVWTASQPQHF. V gene TRBV28 combines with J gene TRBJ1-5; D might be TRBD1 (6 bases). V was shortened by 6 bases and J by 7 bases, with 19 bases between the two germline ends. The CDR3 is made up of 15 amino acids. Germline V lookup: CDR1 MDHEN, CDR2 SYDVKM. Using reference TRBV28 and TRBJ1-5 for the parts outside the CDR3, the full variable domain is DVKVTQSSRYLVKRTGEKVFLECVQDMDHENMFWYRQDPGLGLRLIYFSYDVKMKEKGDIPEGYSVSREKKERFSLILESASTNQTSMYLCASSQVWTASQPQHFGDGTRLSIL.

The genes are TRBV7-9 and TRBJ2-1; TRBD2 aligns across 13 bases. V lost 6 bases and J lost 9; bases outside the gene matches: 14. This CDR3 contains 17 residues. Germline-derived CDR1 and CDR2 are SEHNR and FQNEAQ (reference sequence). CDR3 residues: CASRRGTSGISGGEQFF. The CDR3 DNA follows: TGTGCCAGCAGACGAGGGACTAGCGGGATTTCGGGCGGTGAGCAGTTCTTC.

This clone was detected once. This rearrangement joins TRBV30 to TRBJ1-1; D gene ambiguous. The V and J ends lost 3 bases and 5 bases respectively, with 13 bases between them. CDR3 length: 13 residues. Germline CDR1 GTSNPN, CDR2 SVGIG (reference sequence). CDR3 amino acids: CAWSDIGSTEAFF. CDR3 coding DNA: TGTGCCTGGAGCGACATTGGGAGTACTGAAGCTTTCTTT.

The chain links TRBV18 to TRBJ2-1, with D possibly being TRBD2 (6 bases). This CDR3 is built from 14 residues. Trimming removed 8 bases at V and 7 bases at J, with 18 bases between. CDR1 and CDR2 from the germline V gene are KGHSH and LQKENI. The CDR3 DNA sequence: TGTGCCAGCACGGGGGAGGTTGCCCTGAATGAGCAGTTCTTC. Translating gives CASTGEVALNEQFF.

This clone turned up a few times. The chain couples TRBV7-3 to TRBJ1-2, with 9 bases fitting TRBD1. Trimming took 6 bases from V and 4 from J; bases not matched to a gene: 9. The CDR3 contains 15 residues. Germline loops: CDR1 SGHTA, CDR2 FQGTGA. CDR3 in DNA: TGTGCCAGCAGAAAAAGTCGGGACAGGGTCTATGGCTACACCTTC. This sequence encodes CASRKSRDRVYGYTF. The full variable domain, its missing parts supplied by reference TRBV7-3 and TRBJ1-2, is GAGVSQTPSNKVTEKGKYVELRCDPISGHTALYWYRQSLGQGPEFLIYFQGTGAADDSGLPNDRFFAVRPEGSVSTLKIQRTERGDSAVYLCASRKSRDRVYGYTFGSGTRLTVV.

CDR3 protein: CASSLDARVQYEQYF. The DNA of the CDR3 is TGCGCCAGCAGCTTGGATGCTCGGGTGCAGTACGAGCAGTACTTC. This chain joins TRBV5-1 and TRBJ2-7; D unresolved. The V and J ends lost 0 bases and 4 bases respectively, with 14 bases between them. Germline CDR1 SGHRS, CDR2 YFSETQ. The CDR3 loop spans 15 amino acids.

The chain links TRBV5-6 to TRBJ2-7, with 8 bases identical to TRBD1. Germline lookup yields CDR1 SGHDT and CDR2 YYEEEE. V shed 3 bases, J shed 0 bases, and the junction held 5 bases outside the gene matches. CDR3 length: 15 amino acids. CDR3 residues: CASSSGQVSSYEQYF. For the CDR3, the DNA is TGTGCCAGCAGCTCGGGACAGGTGAGCTCCTACGAGCAGTACTTC.

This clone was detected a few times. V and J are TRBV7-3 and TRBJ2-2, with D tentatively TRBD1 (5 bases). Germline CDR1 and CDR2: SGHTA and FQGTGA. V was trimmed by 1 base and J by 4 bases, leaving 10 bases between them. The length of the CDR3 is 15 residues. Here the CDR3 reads CASSLKGVGTGELFF. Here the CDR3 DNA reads TGTGCCAGCAGCTTAAAAGGGGTGGGCACCGGGGAGCTGTTTTTT.

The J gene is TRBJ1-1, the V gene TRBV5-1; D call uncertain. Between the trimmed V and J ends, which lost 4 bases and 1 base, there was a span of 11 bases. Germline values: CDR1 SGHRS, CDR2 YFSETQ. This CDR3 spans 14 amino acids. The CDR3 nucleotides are TGCGCCAGCAGCCCTGGCGCGGGGAACACTGAAGCTTTCTTT. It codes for CASSPGAGNTEAFF. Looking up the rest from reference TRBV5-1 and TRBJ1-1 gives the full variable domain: KAGVTQTPRYLIKTRGQQVTLSCSPISGHRSVSWYQQTPGQGLQFLFEYFSETQRNKGNFPGRFSGRQFSNSRSEMNVSTLELGDSALYLCASSPGAGNTEAFFGQGTRLTVV.

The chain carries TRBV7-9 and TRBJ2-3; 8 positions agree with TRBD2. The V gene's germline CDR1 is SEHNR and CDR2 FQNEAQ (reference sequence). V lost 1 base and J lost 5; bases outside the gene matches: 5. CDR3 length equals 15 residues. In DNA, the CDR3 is TGTGCCAGCAGCTTAGACGCGGGAGGAATAGATACGCAGTATTTT. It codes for CASSLDAGGIDTQYF.

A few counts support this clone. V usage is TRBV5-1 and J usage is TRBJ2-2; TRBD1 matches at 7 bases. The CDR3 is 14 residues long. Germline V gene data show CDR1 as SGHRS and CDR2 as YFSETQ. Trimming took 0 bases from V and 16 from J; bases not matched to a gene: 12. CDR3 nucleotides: TGCGCCAGCAGCTTGGGTGTTGGGACAGAGAGCCCGTTTTTT. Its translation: CASSLGVGTESPFF.

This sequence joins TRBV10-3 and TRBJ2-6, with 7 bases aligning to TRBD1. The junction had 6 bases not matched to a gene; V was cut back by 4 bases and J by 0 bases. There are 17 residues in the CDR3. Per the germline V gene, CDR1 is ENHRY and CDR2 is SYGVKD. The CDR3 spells CAISVDRVDSGANVLTF. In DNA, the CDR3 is TGTGCCATCAGTGTTGACAGGGTGGACTCTGGGGCCAACGTCCTGACTTTC.

The CDR3: CASSEAGGPLFRNTEAFF. As DNA, the CDR3 is TGTGCCAGCAGTGAAGCGGGAGGACCGCTATTCCGGAACACTGAAGCTTTCTTT. V is TRBV2 and J is TRBJ1-1, with D hard to call. Trimming removed 0 bases from V and 1 base from J, with 18 bases in between. There are 18 residues in the CDR3. Germline CDR1 is SNHLY and CDR2 is FYNNEI.

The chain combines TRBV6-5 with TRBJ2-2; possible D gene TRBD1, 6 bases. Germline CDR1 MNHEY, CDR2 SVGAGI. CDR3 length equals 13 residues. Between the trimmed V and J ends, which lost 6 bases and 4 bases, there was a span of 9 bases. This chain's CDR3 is CASSRQVTGELFF. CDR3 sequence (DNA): TGTGCCAGCAGCAGACAGGTCACCGGGGAGCTGTTTTTT.

This chain's CDR3 is CASSQVGKRVGDEAFF. In nucleotides, the CDR3 is TGCGCCAGCAGCCAAGTGGGGAAAAGGGTTGGCGATGAAGCTTTCTTT. The rearrangement joins TRBV4-1 to TRBJ1-1; unclear D gene. Per germline, CDR1 MGHRA and CDR2 YSYEKL. The V gene lost 1 base and the J gene lost 7 bases, with 19 bases spanning the gap. The CDR3 is made up of 16 amino acids.

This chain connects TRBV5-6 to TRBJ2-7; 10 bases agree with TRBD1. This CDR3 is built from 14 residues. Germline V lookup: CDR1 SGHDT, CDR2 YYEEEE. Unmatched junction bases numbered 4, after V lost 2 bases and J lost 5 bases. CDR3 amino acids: CASSFGTGANEQYF. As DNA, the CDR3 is TGTGCCAGCAGCTTCGGGACAGGGGCTAACGAGCAGTACTTC.

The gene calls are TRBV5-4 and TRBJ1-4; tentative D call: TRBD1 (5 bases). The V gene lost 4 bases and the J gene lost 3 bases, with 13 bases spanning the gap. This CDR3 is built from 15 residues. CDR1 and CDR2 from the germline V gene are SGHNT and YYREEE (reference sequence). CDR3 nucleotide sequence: TGTGCCAGCAGCAAGCAGGGCGGGCCTAATGAAAAACTGTTTTTT. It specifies CASSKQGGPNEKLFF. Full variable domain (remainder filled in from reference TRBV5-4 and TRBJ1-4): ETGVTQSPTHLIKTRGQQVTLRCSSQSGHNTVSWYQQALGQGPQFIFQYYREEENGRGNFPPRFSGLQFPNYSSELNVNALELDDSALYLCASSKQGGPNEKLFFGSGTQLSVL.

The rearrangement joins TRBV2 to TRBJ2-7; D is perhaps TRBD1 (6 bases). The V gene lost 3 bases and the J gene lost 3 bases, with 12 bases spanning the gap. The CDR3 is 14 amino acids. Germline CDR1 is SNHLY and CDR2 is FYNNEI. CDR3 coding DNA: TGTGCCAGCAGTGATGTACAGGGAAACTACGAGCAGTACTTC. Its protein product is CASSDVQGNYEQYF.

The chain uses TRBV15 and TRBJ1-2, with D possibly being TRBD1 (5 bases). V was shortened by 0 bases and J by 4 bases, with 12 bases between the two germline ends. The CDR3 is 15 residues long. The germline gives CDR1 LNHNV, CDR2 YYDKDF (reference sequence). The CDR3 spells CATSRDLGQGYGYTF. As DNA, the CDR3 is TGTGCCACCAGCAGAGATCTCGGGCAGGGCTATGGCTACACCTTC. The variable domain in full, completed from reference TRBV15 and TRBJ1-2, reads DAMVIQNPRYQVTQFGKPVTLSCSQTLNHNVMYWYQQKSSQAPKLLFHYYDKDFNNEADTPDNFQSRRPNTSFCFLDIRSPGLGDTAMYLCATSRDLGQGYGYTFGSGTRLTVV.

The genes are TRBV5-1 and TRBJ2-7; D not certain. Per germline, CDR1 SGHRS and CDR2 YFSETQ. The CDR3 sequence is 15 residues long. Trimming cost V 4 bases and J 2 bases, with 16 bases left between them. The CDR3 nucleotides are TGCGCCAGCAGCCAAGACAACCTATACACCTACGAGCAGTACTTC. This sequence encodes CASSQDNLYTYEQYF.

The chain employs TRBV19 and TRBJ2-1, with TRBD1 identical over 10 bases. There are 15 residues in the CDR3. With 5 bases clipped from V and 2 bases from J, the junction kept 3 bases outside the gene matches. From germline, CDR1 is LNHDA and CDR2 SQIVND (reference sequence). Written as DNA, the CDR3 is TGTGCCAGTAGTCGGGACAGGGGCACCTACAATGAGCAGTTCTTC. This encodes CASSRDRGTYNEQFF.

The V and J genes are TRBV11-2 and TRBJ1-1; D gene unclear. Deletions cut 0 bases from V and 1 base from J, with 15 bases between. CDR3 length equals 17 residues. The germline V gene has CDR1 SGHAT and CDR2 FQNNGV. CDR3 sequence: CASSLDLMYSRNTEAFF. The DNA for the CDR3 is TGTGCCAGCAGCTTAGATCTAATGTACAGTAGGAACACTGAAGCTTTCTTT.